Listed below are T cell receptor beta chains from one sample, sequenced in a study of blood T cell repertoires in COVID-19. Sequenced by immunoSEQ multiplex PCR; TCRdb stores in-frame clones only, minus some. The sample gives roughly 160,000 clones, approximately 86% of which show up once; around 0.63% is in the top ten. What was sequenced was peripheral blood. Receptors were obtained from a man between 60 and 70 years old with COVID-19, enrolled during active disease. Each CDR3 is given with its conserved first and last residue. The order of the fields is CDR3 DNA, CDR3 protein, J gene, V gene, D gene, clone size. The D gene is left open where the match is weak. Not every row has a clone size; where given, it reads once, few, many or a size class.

TGTGCCAGCAGTTATAACTCAGAACGAGGACAGCCCCAGCATTTT	CASSYNSERGQPQHF	TRBJ1-5	TRBV6-2/TRBV6-3	-	few
TGTGCCACCTCCACAGGGGCACCCACAGATACGCAGTATTTT	CATSTGAPTDTQYF	TRBJ2-3	TRBV11-2	TRBD1	-
TGTGCCAGCAGCTTAGGACAGGGGACGGCTGGCTACACCTTC	CASSLGQGTAGYTF	TRBJ1-2	TRBV7-9	TRBD1	once
TGTGCCAGCAGGGCCGGACAGTTTTTCACTGAAGCTTTCTTT	CASRAGQFFTEAFF	TRBJ1-1	TRBV11-3	-	-
TGTGCCAGCACCAGGGGAAATGAGCAGTTCTTC	CASTRGNEQFF	TRBJ2-1	TRBV6-5	-	-
TGTGCCAGCAGCTTAGTCTCACAGCTCTATGGCTACACCTTC	CASSLVSQLYGYTF	TRBJ1-2	TRBV7-9	-	-
TGTGCCAGCAGCTTAAGGAGGACCTCCACAGATACGCAGTATTTT	CASSLRRTSTDTQYF	TRBJ2-3	TRBV5-6	-	few
TGTGCCAGCAGGCAGACAGGGGGCACTAATGAAAAACTGTTTTTT	CASRQTGGTNEKLFF	TRBJ1-4	TRBV6-5	TRBD1	-
TGTGCCAGCAGCCAAGTCTTAGAGACCCAGTACTTC	CASSQVLETQYF	TRBJ2-5	TRBV3-1/TRBV3-2	-	-
TGTGCCATCAGTGCACAGGGTCCAAATCAGCCCCAGCATTTT	CAISAQGPNQPQHF	TRBJ1-5	TRBV10-3	-	-
TGTGCCAGCAATTACGGGACAGGGGGATCTAACTATGGCTACACCTTC	CASNYGTGGSNYGYTF	TRBJ1-2	TRBV6-2/TRBV6-3	TRBD1	-
TGTGCCAGCAGTCCCACACAGGGGAAGAACACTGAAGCTTTCTTT	CASSPTQGKNTEAFF	TRBJ1-1	TRBV7-9	TRBD1	-
TGTGCCAGCAGCGTATGGACAGGGCCCCCAGATACGCAGTATTTT	CASSVWTGPPDTQYF	TRBJ2-3	TRBV9	TRBD1	-
TGCGCCAGCAGCAACCGGGACAGGGGAAGTGAGCAGTTCTTC	CASSNRDRGSEQFF	TRBJ2-1	TRBV5-1	TRBD1	-
TGTGCCAGTAATTGGGGACAGGGCGACTATGGCTACACCTTC	CASNWGQGDYGYTF	TRBJ1-2	TRBV19	TRBD1	-
TGTGCCAGCAGCCAAGGAATTACAGGGGGAGGCTACACCTTC	CASSQGITGGGYTF	TRBJ1-2	TRBV3-1/TRBV3-2	TRBD1	-
TGTGCCAGCAGCTTGGATGGGACAGGGGGGACGAACACCATATATTTT	CASSLDGTGGTNTIYF	TRBJ1-3	TRBV5-8	TRBD1	-
TGTGCCAGCAGCTTCGGCGGGGGCGCGTACAATGAGCAGTTCTTC	CASSFGGGAYNEQFF	TRBJ2-1	TRBV7-2	-	-
TGTGCCAGCCAGAGACAGGGCAGAACTAATGAAAAACTGTTTTTT	CASQRQGRTNEKLFF	TRBJ1-4	TRBV7-2	TRBD1	-
TGTGCTAGTGGCCCATTGGTGGGGACACAGCACACTGAAGCTTTCTTT	CASGPLVGTQHTEAFF	TRBJ1-1	TRBV12-5	-	-
TGTGCCAGCAGCTTAGGATGGGTGGGGCAGGGCTCTGGGGCCAACGTCCTGACTTTC	CASSLGWVGQGSGANVLTF	TRBJ2-6	TRBV11-3	-	-
TGTGCCAGCAGCTTAGCGGGAGTCCCCTACGAGCAGTACTTC	CASSLAGVPYEQYF	TRBJ2-7	TRBV5-4	TRBD2	-
TGTGCCACCAGTGATTTTGGGGGGGTGATGAATGAGCAGTTCTTC	CATSDFGGVMNEQFF	TRBJ2-1	TRBV24-1	TRBD2	-
TGCGCCAGCAGCCAATACGGACAAGCTAACTATGGCTACACCTTC	CASSQYGQANYGYTF	TRBJ1-2	TRBV4-3	-	-
TGTGCCAGCAGCTGGGTCAGGACAGGGGAAGTCGGCTACACCTTC	CASSWVRTGEVGYTF	TRBJ1-2	TRBV7-2	TRBD1	-
TGTGCCACCAGCAGACGGCAGGGGGCCCTACACACCGGGGAGCTGTTTTTT	CATSRRQGALHTGELFF	TRBJ2-2	TRBV15	TRBD1	-
TGTGCCACCACTCGACAGGGGAACTATGGCTACACCTTC	CATTRQGNYGYTF	TRBJ1-2	TRBV19	TRBD1	once
TGTGCCAGCAGCTTCGTAACAAGCTCTGGAAACACCATATATTTT	CASSFVTSSGNTIYF	TRBJ1-3	TRBV11-3	-	-
TGTGCCAGTAAACTAGCGGGGTATAACGGGGAGCTGTTTTTT	CASKLAGYNGELFF	TRBJ2-2	TRBV19	TRBD2	-
TGTGCCAGCAGTTTGGGGGCGAGCCGCGCGCAGTATTTT	CASSLGASRAQYF	TRBJ2-3	TRBV12-3/TRBV12-4	-	-
TGCGCCAGCAGCCAAGTTCTCGAGCAGGGGGACGCTTTCTTT	CASSQVLEQGDAFF	TRBJ1-1	TRBV4-3	TRBD1	-
TGTGCCAGCAGCTTGGCATTTAACTATGGCTACACCTTC	CASSLAFNYGYTF	TRBJ1-2	TRBV5-4	-	-
TGTGCCAGCACTAGGACTAGCGGAAACAATGAGCAGTTCTTC	CASTRTSGNNEQFF	TRBJ2-1	TRBV6-5	TRBD2	-
TGTGCCAGCAGATCCGGGAGGAACACTGAAGCTTTCTTT	CASRSGRNTEAFF	TRBJ1-1	TRBV7-2	-	-
TGTGCCATCAGTGAGGGAGGGGCGGCGACCTACGAGCAGTACTTC	CAISEGGAATYEQYF	TRBJ2-7	TRBV10-3	-	-
TGTGCCAGCAGTCAAACAGGGGAAGAAAAACTGTTTTTT	CASSQTGEEKLFF	TRBJ1-4	TRBV7-9	TRBD1	-
TGTGCCAGCAGCTTTCAGGCGAACACTGAAGCTTTCTTT	CASSFQANTEAFF	TRBJ1-1	TRBV11-3	-	-
TGTGCCATCAGTGACAGGCATCAGGGTGGCTACACCTTC	CAISDRHQGGYTF	TRBJ1-2	TRBV10-3	-	-
TGCGCCAGCGGCAACAGGGGGCAGTCCTATAATTCACCCCTCCACTTT	CASGNRGQSYNSPLHF	TRBJ1-6	TRBV23-1	TRBD1	-
TGTGCCACCAGTGATACGACAGGGTATCAGGAGACCCAGTACTTC	CATSDTTGYQETQYF	TRBJ2-5	TRBV24-1	TRBD1	-
TGTGCCAGTATGGGTCCCGGGACTAGCTACAATGAGCAGTTCTTC	CASMGPGTSYNEQFF	TRBJ2-1	TRBV7-2	TRBD2	-
TGTGCCAGCAGTGAAGAAGCTAGCGGGAGCAATGAGCAGTTCTTC	CASSEEASGSNEQFF	TRBJ2-1	TRBV2	TRBD2	once
TGTGCCAGCAGCCAAAGGGACAGGGGGCTGACCTACAATGAGCAGTTCTTC	CASSQRDRGLTYNEQFF	TRBJ2-1	TRBV3-1/TRBV3-2	TRBD1	once
TGTGCCAGCCTCCGGACAGTGGGCACTGAAGCTTTCTTT	CASLRTVGTEAFF	TRBJ1-1	TRBV25-1	-	-
TGTGCCAGCTCACCAAATCCCCCTAGATCTGGAAACACCATATATTTT	CASSPNPPRSGNTIYF	TRBJ1-3	TRBV18	-	-
TGTGCCAGCAGCCAGGGTCGGACAGAAGCTTTCTTT	CASSQGRTEAFF	TRBJ1-1	TRBV3-1/TRBV3-2	-	once
TGTGCCAGCAAGACAGGGGGCCCTGGAAACACCATATATTTT	CASKTGGPGNTIYF	TRBJ1-3	TRBV5-5	TRBD1	-
TGTGCCAGCAGCTCTAGCGGGGAAATCTCCTACGAGCAGTACTTC	CASSSSGEISYEQYF	TRBJ2-7	TRBV7-2	TRBD2	-
TGTGCCAGCAGTCCAGGACAGTCGGCTTTCTTT	CASSPGQSAFF	TRBJ1-1	TRBV12-3/TRBV12-4	-	-
TGCGCCAGCAGCCAAGATCTCCAGGTTGAGTTCTCCTACAATGAGCAGTTCTTC	CASSQDLQVEFSYNEQFF	TRBJ2-1	TRBV4-3	-	-
TGTGCCAGCAGTTTCCAGGGTCAGCCCCAGCATTTT	CASSFQGQPQHF	TRBJ1-5	TRBV6-2/TRBV6-3	-	-
TGTGCCAGCAGCCTGGTTTTCGCGAGCGCAGATACGCAGTATTTT	CASSLVFASADTQYF	TRBJ2-3	TRBV3-1/TRBV3-2	-	-